One T cell receptor beta chain is described in this entry. The sample is drawn from a study of Ad26.COV2.S vaccination and SARS-CoV-2 variants. Measured with immunoSEQ multiplex PCR; TCRdb has only the in-frame clones, and not every one. Among more than 150,000 clones listed, 87% were seen once. The CDR3 has 14 residues. The germline V gene encodes CDR1 ENHRY and CDR2 SYGVKD. J was trimmed by 4 bases and V by 4 bases; bases with no gene match: 3. The input for sequencing was peripheral blood, taken after recovery from COVID-19. The TCR comes from a human donor who had recovered from COVID-19. The rearrangement joins TRBV10-3 to TRBJ1-4, with TRBD1 matching 7 bases. CDR3 region: CAISAGQSNEKLFF. The CDR3 DNA sequence: TGTGCCATCAGTGCGGGACAGAGTAATGAAAAACTGTTTTTT.